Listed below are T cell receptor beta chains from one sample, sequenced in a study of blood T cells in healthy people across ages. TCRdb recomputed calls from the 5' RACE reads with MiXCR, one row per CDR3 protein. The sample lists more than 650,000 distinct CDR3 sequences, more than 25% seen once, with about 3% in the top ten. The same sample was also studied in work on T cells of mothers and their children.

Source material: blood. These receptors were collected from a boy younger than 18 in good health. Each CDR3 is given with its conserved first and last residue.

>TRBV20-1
CSARTGGASGEQFF
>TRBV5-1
CASSLMRAEQETQYF
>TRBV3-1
CASSQDRGRINEKLFF
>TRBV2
CASSRDRFFKYF
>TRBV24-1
CATSDLRDGYTF
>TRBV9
CASSDGGVAEKLFF
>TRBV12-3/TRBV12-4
CASSPRQGGLGEKLFF
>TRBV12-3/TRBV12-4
CASSVRDRGFPSYNEQFF
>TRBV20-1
CSARQGSVAMNTEAFF
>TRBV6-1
CASITGGLAYEQYF
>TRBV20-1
CSAGAGHHGYTF
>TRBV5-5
CASSFPAGGNEQFF
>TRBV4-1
CASSQPGQKDIQYF
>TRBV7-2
CASSLESSNTEAFF
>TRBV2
CASSEAVRGGSYEQYF
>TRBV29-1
CSVGGGSSYNEQFF
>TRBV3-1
CASSQRVGASGHNEQFF
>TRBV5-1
CASSLPTGPTEAFF